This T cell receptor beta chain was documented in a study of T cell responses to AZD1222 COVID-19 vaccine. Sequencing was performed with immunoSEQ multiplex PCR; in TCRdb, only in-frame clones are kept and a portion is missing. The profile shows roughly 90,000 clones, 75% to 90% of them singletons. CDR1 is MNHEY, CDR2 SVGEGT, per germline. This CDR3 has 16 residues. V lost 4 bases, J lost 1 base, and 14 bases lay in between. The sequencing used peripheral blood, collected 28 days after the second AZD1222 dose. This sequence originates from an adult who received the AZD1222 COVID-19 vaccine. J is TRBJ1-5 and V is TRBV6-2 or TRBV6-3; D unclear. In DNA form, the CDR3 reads TGTGCCAGCAGTTCGCCGACCTGGCGGAGCAATCAGCCCCAGCATTTT. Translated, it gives CASSSPTWRSNQPQHF.